A single T cell receptor beta chain is shown here with its context. Distinct nucleotide sequences in the sample also encode this CDR3. The data stem from a study of shared clonotypes between healthy human individuals. CDR1 is MNHEY, CDR2 SMNVEV, per germline (reference sequence). This CDR3 region has 11 residues. Using immunoSEQ multiplex PCR, the repertoire was profiled, and TCRdb retains in-frame clones only, with some absent. The repertoire holds a few hundred thousand clones, with approximately 77% as singletons. The sample taken for sequencing was PBMCs. This TCR derives from a woman aged 40 to 55 in good health. Some clones in this sample may be carry-over from other donors' samples. The V and J genes are TRBV27 and TRBJ2-7; 9 bases agree with TRBD2. The CDR3 loop reads CASGSLYEQYF. The CDR3 DNA reads TGTGCTAGCGGGAGTCTCTACGAGCAGTACTTC.